These 12 T cell receptor beta chains were sequenced from one sample in a study of blood T cell repertoires in COVID-19. Profiled with immunoSEQ multiplex PCR; TCRdb holds only in-frame clones, not every one. Among fewer than 200,000 clones listed, over 70% were seen once. The specimen sequenced was peripheral blood. These receptors all stem from a man in his sixties or seventies with acute or convalescent COVID-19.

V is TRBV5-1 and J is TRBJ2-5, with no clear D. V shed 2 bases and J shed 3 bases, with 5 bases lying between them. The germline V gene has CDR1 SGHRS and CDR2 YFSETQ. The length of the CDR3 is 12 residues. Written as DNA, the CDR3 is TGCGCCAGCAGCTTTGCAGAAGAGACCCAGTACTTC. This sequence encodes CASSFAEETQYF.

This chain joins TRBV6-5 and TRBJ2-3; D perhaps matches TRBD2 (5 bases). The V end was cut by 6 bases, the J end by 4 bases, with 11 bases between. This CDR3 comprises 13 residues. Germline lookup yields CDR1 MNHEY and CDR2 SVGAGI. The CDR3 sequence is CASSLAWADTQYF. Written as DNA, the CDR3 is TGTGCCAGCAGCTTAGCGTGGGCAGATACGCAGTATTTT.

This clone turned up a few times. The chain is built from TRBV19 and TRBJ2-1; D gene uncertain. The CDR3 totals 13 residues. Trimming took off 2 bases at V and 5 bases at J, with 7 bases between the two ends. Germline V lookup: CDR1 LNHDA, CDR2 SQIVND (reference sequence). DNA for the CDR3: TGTGCCAGTAGTATACCACAAAACAATGAGCAGTTCTTC. Its translation is CASSIPQNNEQFF.

The sample holds one count of this clone. J is TRBJ1-1 and V is TRBV5-1, with TRBD1 as a possible D gene (6 bases). This CDR3 is built from 16 residues. The V gene lost 0 bases and the J gene lost 1 base, with 13 bases spanning the gap. In germline, CDR1 is SGHRS, CDR2 YFSETQ. This CDR3 reads CASSLDPGAENTEAFF. The CDR3 bases are TGCGCCAGCAGCTTGGATCCAGGGGCGGAGAACACTGAAGCTTTCTTT.

The genes are TRBV5-1 and TRBJ1-1; D gene ambiguous. V was cut by 4 bases and J by 1 base, with 14 bases left in between. Germline lookup yields CDR1 SGHRS and CDR2 YFSETQ. CDR3 length equals 15 residues. CDR3 DNA sequence: TGCGCCAGCAGCGCACAAGGGAGTCCGAACACTGAAGCTTTCTTT. Its translation is CASSAQGSPNTEAFF.

This clone was seen ten or more times. The sample holds other DNA sequences that translate to the same CDR3. This chain uses TRBV6-5 with TRBJ1-1; unclear D gene. The CDR3 sequence is 15 residues long. Germline CDR1 and CDR2: MNHEY and SVGAGI. Trimming removed 0 bases from V and 3 bases from J, with 11 bases in between. CDR3 in amino acids: CASSYSRTGDTEAFF. The CDR3 DNA sequence: TGTGCCAGCAGTTACTCGAGAACGGGAGACACTGAAGCTTTCTTT.

This chain connects TRBV11-3 to TRBJ2-7; 9 nucleotides agree with TRBD2. CDR1 is SGHNT and CDR2 is YENEEA in the germline V gene. The J segment lost 3 bases and the V segment lost 2 bases, leaving 2 bases of the junction unmatched. The CDR3 has 14 amino acids. Written as DNA, the CDR3 is TGTGCCAGCAGCTTACTAGCGGGGAACTACGAGCAGTACTTC. Translation: CASSLLAGNYEQYF.

J is TRBJ2-3 and V is TRBV5-1, with 11 bases matching TRBD2. This CDR3 is 19 amino acids long. V gave up 6 bases and J gave up 0 bases; unmatched junction bases: 15. Germline CDR1 reads SGHRS; CDR2 reads YFSETQ. The CDR3 spells CASTQEGSGGATSTDTQYF. The CDR3 nucleotides are TGCGCCAGCACCCAAGAAGGTAGCGGGGGGGCCACTAGCACAGATACGCAGTATTTT.

Only a few counts were recorded for this clone. The chain joins TRBV5-5 to TRBJ2-7, with D maybe TRBD1 (5 bases). CDR3 length: 16 amino acids. Germline V gene lookup returns CDR1 SGHKS and CDR2 YYEKEE (reference sequence). V was shortened by 4 bases and J by 0 bases, with 17 bases between the two germline ends. DNA of the CDR3: TGTGCCAGCAGCCTAACAGGACCGCCTTCCTCCTACGAGCAGTACTTC. This encodes CASSLTGPPSSYEQYF.

The chain combines TRBV28 with TRBJ1-5, with unresolved D. This CDR3 has 12 amino acids. Germline-derived CDR1 and CDR2 are MDHEN and SYDVKM. V lost 5 bases, J lost 7 bases, and 9 bases lay in between. CDR3 DNA sequence: TGTGCCAGCAGTACTAATCCACAGCCCCAGCATTTT. Translating gives CASSTNPQPQHF.

The rearrangement joins TRBV7-7 to TRBJ2-2, with D hard to call. Trimming removed 6 bases from V and 4 bases from J, with 15 bases in between. CDR1 is SSHAT and CDR2 is FNYEAQ in the germline V gene (reference sequence). CDR3 length: 15 residues. CDR3 residues: CASRPSSSSTGELFF. The CDR3 DNA follows: TGTGCCAGCAGACCTTCCTCCTCCAGCACCGGGGAGCTGTTTTTT.

The rearrangement links TRBV30 to TRBJ2-1, with D perhaps TRBD2 (6 bases). The V gene's germline CDR1 is GTSNPN and CDR2 SVGIG (reference sequence). This CDR3 has 14 amino acids. V was pared by 2 bases and J by 2 bases, with 10 bases between. In DNA, the CDR3 is TGTGCCTGGAGTCAGGCTAGCGCCTACAATGAGCAGTTCTTC. It translates to CAWSQASAYNEQFF.